This TCR beta chain comes out of a study of early T cells in non-severe SARS-CoV-2 infection (TCRdb year 2021). About the investigation overall: TCR sequencing used bulk RNA from unsorted whole blood, so alpha and beta chains could not be paired.

Including cysteine and phenylalanine, the CDR3 has 16 amino acids. This entry keeps only the CDR3 DNA: 48 bases, framed from base 1. Germline trimming: 0 bases from V, 10 bases from J; junction bases outside gene matches: 12. The germline V gene yields MGHRA for CDR1 and YSYEKL for CDR2. Results and caveats for the whole study, not just this receptor: VDJdb matching was skewed toward anti-spike CD8 responses and likely underestimated virus-specific expansions, missing private and CD4 specificities.

A few counts support this clonotype. Its antigen remains undetermined. Within one base of it there is no much larger clone, and no base qualities were kept. This was a case-control study nested in a cohort of healthcare workers in London, UK, who had nasopharyngeal swab PCR tests and blood samples taken every week. Healthcare workers were enrolled in the week of the UK lockdown, from 23 to 31 March 2020, and were followed every week for up to roughly 15 weeks. Library prep was done by 5' RACE. The reads were generated on a NextSeq 500. The TCR library protocol attached unique molecular identifiers to individual cDNA molecules to correct for sequencing error and PCR bias. Both TCR alpha and beta chains were sequenced, and tight co-correlation was observed between alpha and beta sequence abundances in each sample. The source study handled its data this way. Decombinator V4 was used to annotate the V gene, J gene and CDR3 of the TCR sequences. Expanded TCRs were defined as changing significantly between any two time points under a Poisson model with p below 0.0001. TCR abundances were normalised to the total number of TCRs sequenced per sample and expressed as counts per million. MAIT TCRs were defined by TRAV1-2 paired with TRAJ12, TRAJ20 or TRAJ33, and iNKT TCRs by TRAV10 paired with TRAJ18. VDJdb, accessed on 1 November 2021, was searched for TCRs annotated for CMV, EBV and SARS-CoV-2, and TCRs annotated for more than one antigen were excluded. TCRdb applied fastp at Q25 and MiXCR to the public reads, then kept only in-frame beta chains. CDR3 protein duplicates are merged, each entry listing the most common genes and DNA. TCRdb, not the original authors, processed these V and J calls. Present in this sample are about 70,000 distinct CDR3 sequences, approximately 11% of which were seen just once. The ten biggest clones cover around 15% of the sample.

Source: whole blood, taken at baseline. Recombination linked TRBV4-1 to TRBJ2-7; 10 middle bases align to TRBD2. The sequence derives from an adult who was a healthcare worker with PCR-confirmed SARS-CoV-2 infection or an uninfected control (not recorded which). The bases are TGCGCCAGCAGCCAAGATTCGTCTAGCGGGAGTTTGGGACAGTACTTC. It translates as CASSQDSSSGSLGQYF.